The clone carrying this T cell receptor (beta chain) was seen ten or more times. Its matching antigen is unknown. Template material for amplifying TCR beta CDR3 regions consisted of RNA transcripts. The study used the HTBI primer set for a first-round RT-PCR of the TCR CDR3. TCRdb reanalysed the multiplex PCR reads using MiXCR and keeps one entry per CDR3 protein. The sample records some 460,000 distinct CDR3 sequences, less than 20% being singletons. Diagnostic assessment was based on clinical symptoms, serum thyroxine and TRAb, thyroid ultrasound and orbital computed tomography. From less than 13 ml of fresh peripheral blood, PBMCs were isolated. This sample is part of a study of T cells in Graves' hyperthyroidism and ophthalmopathy. Whole-study results and caveats: In blood, most of the thyroid clonotypes expanded above 0.001 were also present.

V was shortened by 0 bases and J by 12 bases, with 9 bases between the two germline ends. The CDR3 consists of 12 residues. Per germline, CDR1 SGHDN and CDR2 FVKESK. The sequenced sample consisted of blood. The chain links TRBV14 to TRBJ2-1; D remains unclear. The TCR originated in a woman aged 18-30 years with Graves' hyperthyroidism. The CDR3 reads CASSQEGIRQFF. The CDR3 DNA is TGTGCCAGCAGCCAAGAGGGGATCCGGCAGTTCTTC.